These 12 T cell receptor beta chains were sequenced from one sample in a study of long-term antiretroviral therapy in people with HIV. At survey level, the immunoSEQ assay was run in its v3.0 version. Sequenced by immunoSEQ multiplex PCR; TCRdb stores in-frame clones only, minus some. The top ten hold roughly 7% of the sample, which has tens of thousands of clones, over 75% seen once. The sequencing here drew on unsorted PBMCs, taken 1.5 years after starting antiretroviral therapy. These receptors all stem from a man aged 25-45 years with HIV.

The rearrangement joins TRBV28 to TRBJ2-7; 10 bases are a match to TRBD1. The CDR3 is 16 amino acids. The J segment lost 4 bases and the V segment lost 5 bases, leaving 11 bases of the junction unmatched. The germline V gene encodes CDR1 MDHEN and CDR2 SYDVKM. The CDR3 DNA reads as TGTGCCAGCAGTCAAGGGGGACAGGGGAGGATATACGAGCAGTACTTC. This sequence encodes CASSQGGQGRIYEQYF.

This chain uses TRBV30 with TRBJ2-7; possibly TRBD1 for D (6 bases). Germline V CDR1 and CDR2: GTSNPN, SVGIG (reference sequence). There are 12 residues in the CDR3. V lost 1 base and J 7 bases, leaving 11 bases between the germline ends. CDR3 bases: TGTGCCTGGAGTGAACAGGGTTGGGAGCAGTACTTC. This codes for CAWSEQGWEQYF.

This clone was observed a handful of times. This chain links TRBV4-3 with TRBJ1-3; 8 bases are shared with TRBD1. The germline V gene has CDR1 LGHNA and CDR2 YSLEER. The V segment lost 2 bases and the J segment 0 bases; nucleotides outside the gene matches: 12. The CDR3 spans 19 residues. CDR3 sequence reads: CASSQFLLGQGNSGNTIYF. In DNA, the CDR3 is TGCGCCAGCAGCCAATTCTTGCTAGGACAGGGCAACTCTGGAAACACCATATATTTT.

This sequence joins TRBV7-9 and TRBJ2-1; no clear D. The CDR3 extends over 14 amino acids. CDR1 is SEHNR, CDR2 FQNEAQ, per germline (reference sequence). V shed 3 bases and J shed 3 bases, with 9 bases lying between them. The CDR3 coding sequence is TGTGCCAGCAGCTTTGGTCAGAACTACAATGAGCAGTTCTTC. Its protein is CASSFGQNYNEQFF.

This rearrangement joins TRBV4-3 to TRBJ1-2, with TRBD1 matching 7 bases. The germline V gene encodes CDR1 LGHNA and CDR2 YSLEER. The CDR3 has 17 amino acids. V lost 0 bases, J lost 2 bases, and 9 bases stayed unmatched. The CDR3 region has the DNA TGCGCCAGCAGCCAAGATGCATCGAGACAGGGCAACTATGGCTACACCTTC. This sequence encodes CASSQDASRQGNYGYTF.

The gene calls are TRBV27 and TRBJ2-5; TRBD2 might be the D (5 bases). Germline CDR1 is MNHEY and CDR2 is SMNVEV (reference sequence). Trimming removed 3 bases at V and 0 bases at J, with 11 bases between. The CDR3 sequence is 15 residues long. CDR3 coding DNA: TGTGCCAGCAGTTTCCTCCCAGCGGACCAAGAGACCCAGTACTTC. Translating it yields CASSFLPADQETQYF.

The chain combines TRBV11-2 with TRBJ2-6; D is possibly TRBD1 (6 bases). This CDR3 is built from 16 residues. V lost 6 bases and J 0 bases, leaving 12 bases between the germline ends. In germline, CDR1 is SGHAT, CDR2 FQNNGV. CDR3 nucleotide sequence: TGTGCCAGCAGATGGACAGCAGGCTCTGGGGCCAACGTCCTGACTTTC. Protein sequence: CASRWTAGSGANVLTF. The full variable domain, its missing parts supplied by reference TRBV11-2 and TRBJ2-6, is EAGVAQSPRYKIIEKRQSVAFWCNPISGHATLYWYQQILGQGPKLLIQFQNNGVVDDSQLPKDRFSAERLKGVDSTLKIQPAKLEDSAVYLCASRWTAGSGANVLTFGAGSRLTVL.

V and J are TRBV4-1 and TRBJ1-1; tentative D call: TRBD1 (5 bases). The CDR3 is 16 amino acids. V lost 0 bases, J lost 5 bases, and 16 bases lay in between. Per the germline V gene, CDR1 is MGHRA and CDR2 is YSYEKL. The CDR3 here is CASSQDRGGRWTEAFF. In DNA form, the CDR3 reads TGCGCCAGCAGCCAAGATCGGGGGGGGAGGTGGACTGAAGCTTTCTTT.

V usage is TRBV7-2 and J usage is TRBJ2-1; D is uncertain. Germline-derived CDR1 and CDR2 are SGHTA and FQGNSA. CDR3 size: 12 residues. V was shortened by 5 bases and J by 11 bases, with 13 bases between the two germline ends. CDR3 amino acids: CASSADSGQQFF. The CDR3, as DNA: TGTGCCAGCAGCGCCGATTCGGGCCAGCAGTTCTTC.

A remark on this clone: Other DNA sequences in the sample encode the same CDR3. V usage is TRBV6-6 and J usage is TRBJ1-5, with 7 bases identical to TRBD1. J lost 2 bases, V lost 5 bases, and 3 bases had no gene match. The V gene's germline CDR1 is MNHNY and CDR2 SVGAGI (reference sequence). This CDR3 is 14 amino acids long. The CDR3 DNA follows: TGTGCCAGCAGTGCTACAGGGGGCAATCAGCCCCAGCATTTT. Translated: CASSATGGNQPQHF.

This clone was found once. V gene TRBV19 combines with J gene TRBJ2-3; D is unresolved. Germline lookup yields CDR1 LNHDA and CDR2 SQIVND (reference sequence). CDR3 length: 15 amino acids. V was cut by 3 bases and J by 4 bases, with 14 bases left in between. The CDR3 sequence is CASSIDVQRADTQYF. In nucleotides, the CDR3 is TGTGCCAGTAGTATCGACGTCCAACGGGCAGATACGCAGTATTTT. Drawing the rest from reference TRBV19 and TRBJ2-3, the complete variable domain is DGGITQSPKYLFRKEGQNVTLSCEQNLNHDAMYWYRQDPGQGLRLIYYSQIVNDFQKGDIAEGYSVSREKKESFPLTVTSAQKNPTAFYLCASSIDVQRADTQYFGPGTRLTVL.

This chain joins TRBV28 and TRBJ1-5, with TRBD1 matching 10 bases. The CDR3 loop spans 15 amino acids. Germline V gene lookup returns CDR1 MDHEN and CDR2 SYDVKM. J was trimmed by 5 bases and V by 3 bases; bases with no gene match: 4. The CDR3 DNA is TGTGCCAGCAGTTTTGACAGGGGGCGCGATCAGCCCCAGCATTTT. This translates into CASSFDRGRDQPQHF. Complete variable domain (other parts from reference TRBV28 and TRBJ1-5): DVKVTQSSRYLVKRTGEKVFLECVQDMDHENMFWYRQDPGLGLRLIYFSYDVKMKEKGDIPEGYSVSREKKERFSLILESASTNQTSMYLCASSFDRGRDQPQHFGDGTRLSIL.